These T cell receptor beta chains were read from a single sample in a study of pediatric ulcerative colitis. Generated by immunoSEQ multiplex PCR, the TCRdb table keeps only in-frame clones and is missing some. The sample has 35,000 to 45,000 clones; roughly 85% are singletons. Sequences were obtained from blood. The receptors shown here come from a girl aged 5-17 years with moderate ulcerative colitis. Both conserved end residues are part of each CDR3. D genes are given only for firm matches. The size field is filled for only some rows; it gives once, few, many or a size class.

d_call clone_size j_call v_call cdr3_aa cdr3_nt
. . TRBJ1-2 TRBV19 CASSTAGVSPVNYGYTF TGTGCCAGTAGTACCGCCGGCGTCAGCCCCGTTAACTATGGCTACACCTTC
. few TRBJ1-2 TRBV10-2 CASTAAEDLLF TGCGCCAGCACCGCCGCAGAAGATCTGCTCTTC
. once TRBJ1-6 TRBV19 CASSTTRTPSSPLHF TGTGCCAGTAGTACCACCCGGACACCCTCTTCACCCCTCCACTTT
. . TRBJ2-1 TRBV7-2 CASSLGPNNEQFF TGTGCCAGCAGCTTAGGGCCCAACAATGAGCAGTTCTTC
. once TRBJ2-7 TRBV11-2 CASSLVGGLNFYEQYF TGTGCCAGCAGCTTAGTGGGAGGACTAAACTTCTACGAGCAGTACTTC
TRBD1 . TRBJ2-7 TRBV4-2 CASKGQGIDEQYF TGTGCCAGCAAGGGACAGGGTATTGACGAGCAGTACTTC
TRBD1 . TRBJ1-2 TRBV7-2 CASSPPTGAYGYTF TGTGCCAGCAGCCCGCCGACAGGGGCCTATGGCTACACCTTC
TRBD1 . TRBJ1-1 TRBV6-5 CASGFRGNWEAFF TGTGCCAGCGGTTTCAGGGGGAACTGGGAAGCTTTCTTT
TRBD1 . TRBJ2-7 TRBV10-1 CASSEGQVIPYEQYF TGCGCCAGCAGTGAGGGACAGGTTATTCCCTACGAGCAGTACTTC
TRBD2 . TRBJ2-7 TRBV5-3 CARSLLAGVYEQYF TGTGCCAGAAGCTTACTAGCGGGAGTCTACGAGCAGTACTTC
. once TRBJ2-1 TRBV10-1 CASTPGGTDNEQFF TGCGCCAGCACCCCCGGAGGGACCGACAATGAGCAGTTCTTC
TRBD2 . TRBJ2-1 TRBV19 CASSIRSGGAGEQFF TGTGCCAGTAGTATCCGTAGCGGGGGGGCAGGTGAGCAGTTCTTC
. . TRBJ1-1 TRBV28 CASSSFRARENTEAFF .
. . TRBJ2-7 TRBV6-1 CASSLYDRYEQYF TGTGCCAGCAGTCTTTACGACCGGTACGAGCAGTACTTC
. . TRBJ2-7 TRBV10-3 CAIRGTGRPYEQYF TGTGCCATCAGGGGGACGGGGAGACCCTACGAGCAGTACTTC
TRBD1 once TRBJ1-5 TRBV30 CAWSADPDRDNNQPQHF TGTGCCTGGAGCGCAGACCCAGACAGGGACAACAATCAGCCCCAGCATTTT
. once TRBJ1-4 TRBV7-9 CASSYPRGAVDEKLFF TGTGCCAGCAGCTACCCCCGGGGGGCAGTGGATGAAAAACTGTTTTTT
. once TRBJ2-7 TRBV5-1 CASSLVPSGGSSYEQYF TGCGCCAGCAGCTTGGTTCCTTCCGGGGGCAGCTCCTACGAGCAGTACTTC
TRBD1 . TRBJ1-5 TRBV19 CASTDRQIQPQHF TGTGCCAGTACGGACAGGCAGATTCAGCCCCAGCATTTT
. . TRBJ2-3 TRBV14 CASSQIQGPTDTQYF TGTGCCAGCAGCCAAATCCAGGGCCCCACAGATACGCAGTATTTT
TRBD1 once TRBJ2-2 TRBV5-1 CASRLTGANTGELFF TGCGCCAGCAGGTTGACAGGGGCCAACACCGGGGAGCTGTTTTTT
. few TRBJ1-5 TRBV7-2 CASSLGGINQPQHF TGTGCCAGCAGCCTGGGGGGGATCAATCAGCCCCAGCATTTT
. . TRBJ2-7 TRBV14 CASSQASGGEQYF TGTGCCAGCAGCCAAGCGTCCGGGGGCGAGCAGTACTTC
. . TRBJ2-7 TRBV7-9 CASSSASYEQYF TGTGCCAGCAGCTCTGCCTCCTACGAGCAGTACTTC
. . TRBJ1-5 TRBV7-8 CASSSTRGYSNQPQHF TGTGCCAGCAGCTCCACGAGGGGATATAGCAATCAGCCCCAGCATTTT
TRBD2 . TRBJ2-7 TRBV6-5 CASSYSQLAAYEQYF TGTGCCAGCAGTTACTCGCAACTAGCGGCTTACGAGCAGTACTTC
. once TRBJ1-1 TRBV11-2 CASSRGRNTEAFF TGTGCCAGCAGCCGAGGCCGGAACACTGAAGCTTTCTTT
. . TRBJ1-1 TRBV7-3 CASSLITRRDTEAFF TGTGCCAGCAGCTTAATTACCCGACGGGACACTGAAGCTTTCTTT
. . TRBJ1-4 TRBV30 CAWNGLVGAEKLFF TGTGCCTGGAACGGGTTGGTTGGAGCTGAAAAACTGTTTTTT
TRBD2 . TRBJ2-1 TRBV28 CASSSTRTSGRVEPYNEQFF TGTGCCAGCAGTTCTACTCGGACTAGCGGGAGGGTAGAGCCCTACAATGAGCAGTTCTTC
. . TRBJ1-5 TRBV7-2 CASSLAQGENQPQHF TGTGCCAGCAGCTTAGCGCAAGGCGAGAATCAGCCCCAGCATTTT
. . TRBJ2-7 TRBV7-8 CASSVTGSYEQYF TGTGCCAGCAGCGTAACAGGGTCCTACGAGCAGTACTTC
. . TRBJ1-1 TRBV7-9 CASSSLTEAFF TGTGCCAGCAGCTCGCTCACTGAAGCTTTCTTT
TRBD1 few TRBJ1-2 TRBV30 CAWSARDRVNYGYTF TGTGCCTGGAGTGCCCGGGACAGGGTTAACTATGGCTACACCTTC
. . TRBJ1-1 TRBV18 CASSPLSGNTEAFF TGTGCCAGCTCACCCCTTTCGGGGAACACTGAAGCTTTCTTT
TRBD1 . TRBJ1-1 TRBV2 CASKYPGGQGSDTEAFF TGTGCCAGCAAGTATCCCGGAGGACAGGGTAGTGACACTGAAGCTTTCTTT
. . TRBJ1-2 TRBV30 CAWSPARVDGYTF TGTGCCTGGAGCCCCGCCCGTGTGGATGGCTACACCTTC
TRBD1 few TRBJ2-7 TRBV19 CASERTGGIHEQYF TGTGCCAGTGAAAGGACAGGGGGAATCCACGAGCAGTACTTC
. . TRBJ2-3 TRBV7-2 CASSLVFSYRSTQYF TGTGCCAGCAGCTTAGTTTTCAGTTACCGATCCACGCAGTATTTT
TRBD2 . TRBJ2-1 TRBV4-1 CASSRGVAGALHNEQFF TGCGCCAGCAGCCGAGGCGTAGCGGGGGCCCTCCACAATGAGCAGTTCTTC
. . TRBJ1-1 TRBV30 CAWRARQAYTEAFF TGTGCCTGGAGAGCGCGACAGGCCTACACTGAAGCTTTCTTT
. few TRBJ1-1 TRBV13 CASSLTGPLVEAFF TGTGCCAGCAGCCTAACTGGACCCCTCGTTGAGGCTTTCTTT
. . TRBJ2-5 TRBV7-6 CASSGEETQYF TGTGCCAGCAGCGGGGAAGAGACCCAGTACTTC
. . TRBJ2-1 TRBV6-4 CASSDRGNYNEQFF TGTGCCAGCAGTGACCGTGGGAACTACAATGAGCAGTTCTTC
. . TRBJ1-1 TRBV5-6 CASSRGPNMNTEAFF TGTGCCAGCAGCCGGGGTCCTAATATGAACACTGAAGCTTTCTTT
TRBD1 medium-sized TRBJ2-7 TRBV7-9 CASSARTGTAYEQYF TGTGCCAGCAGCGCCCGGACAGGGACAGCCTACGAGCAGTACTTC
. . TRBJ2-7 TRBV28 CASTETSRGLGEQYF TGTGCCAGCACCGAGACTAGTAGGGGCCTTGGGGAGCAGTACTTC
TRBD1 once TRBJ2-4 TRBV6-5 CASSYRGPVDIQYF TGTGCCAGCAGTTACAGGGGGCCAGTGGACATTCAGTACTTC